The 10 T cell receptor beta chains reported below all come from one sample, sequenced in a study of T-cell reconstitution after alpha-beta-depleted transplantation in children. TCRbeta library preparation incorporated unique molecular identifiers. In TCRdb, the PCR reads were re-called with MiXCR into one record per CDR3 protein. Among over 100,000 distinct CDR3 sequences, under 13% were seen once, and the ten largest hold less than 40%. The material was PBMCs, obtained before TCRalphabeta/CD19-depleted stem cell transplant. The origin of the receptors is a boy under 10 years old with acute lymphoblastic leukemia, due to receive a stem cell transplant.

The chain combines TRBV6-5 with TRBJ1-1; D gene ambiguous. CDR1 is MNHEY and CDR2 is SVGAGI in the germline V gene. Trimming shortened V by 0 bases and J by 0 bases, and 5 bases separated the two germline ends. The CDR3 extends over 14 amino acids. The CDR3: CASSYSRLNTEAFF. The DNA of the CDR3 is TGTGCCAGCAGTTACTCGAGGCTGAACACTGAAGCTTTCTTT.

Here the CDR3 reads CSARVYPSQETQYF. The CDR3 coding sequence is TGCAGTGCTAGAGTTTATCCTAGCCAAGAGACCCAGTACTTC. The J gene is TRBJ2-5, the V gene TRBV20-1; D gene uncertain. The CDR3 contains 14 residues. Germline V gene lookup returns CDR1 DFQATT and CDR2 SNEGSKA (reference sequence). The V and J ends lost 1 base and 1 base respectively, with 10 bases between them.

This clonotype occurred many times. J is TRBJ2-3 and V is TRBV12-3 or TRBV12-4; TRBD2 agrees at 7 bases. The CDR3 is 13 residues long. The junction had 11 bases not matched to a gene; V was cut back by 5 bases and J by 12 bases. Here the CDR3 DNA reads TGTGCCAGCAGTCCACCTCGACTAGCCCGACAGTATTTT. Translation: CASSPPRLARQYF.

This clonotype has only a few counts. The chain carries TRBV5-1 and TRBJ2-1, with D possibly TRBD2 on 6 matching bases. This CDR3 spans 16 amino acids. CDR1 and CDR2 from the germline V gene are SGHRS and YFSETQ. With 0 bases removed from V and 6 bases from J, the gap between germline ends came to 16 bases. Here the CDR3 DNA reads TGCGCCAGCAGCTTGGTTGGGGCGGGAAGGGGCAATGAGCAGTTCTTC. Its protein is CASSLVGAGRGNEQFF. The full variable domain, its missing parts supplied by reference TRBV5-1 and TRBJ2-1, is KAGVTQTPRYLIKTRGQQVTLSCSPISGHRSVSWYQQTPGQGLQFLFEYFSETQRNKGNFPGRFSGRQFSNSRSEMNVSTLELGDSALYLCASSLVGAGRGNEQFFGPGTRLTVL.

This clonotype has at least ten counts. This chain connects TRBV5-1 to TRBJ2-1; 10 positions agree with TRBD2. Germline lookup yields CDR1 SGHRS and CDR2 YFSETQ. The junction had 8 bases not matched to a gene; V was cut back by 4 bases and J by 4 bases. This CDR3 is built from 16 residues. CDR3 nucleotide sequence: TGCGCCAGCAGCCTAATAGCGGGGGGAACTTACAATGAGCAGTTCTTC. It specifies CASSLIAGGTYNEQFF. Drawing the rest from reference TRBV5-1 and TRBJ2-1, the complete variable domain is KAGVTQTPRYLIKTRGQQVTLSCSPISGHRSVSWYQQTPGQGLQFLFEYFSETQRNKGNFPGRFSGRQFSNSRSEMNVSTLELGDSALYLCASSLIAGGTYNEQFFGPGTRLTVL.

The sample holds a few counts of this clonotype. V and J are TRBV5-1 and TRBJ2-1; D remains unclear. Germline V lookup: CDR1 SGHRS, CDR2 YFSETQ. The CDR3 is made up of 15 amino acids. V lost 4 bases to trimming and J lost 4 bases, with 15 bases between them. CDR3 nucleotide sequence: TGCGCCAGCAGCCTAAAAATGGGTCGGTACAATGAGCAGTTCTTC. This gives the protein CASSLKMGRYNEQFF.

A few counts support this clonotype. The rearrangement links TRBV29-1 to TRBJ2-5; 8 nucleotides line up with TRBD2. V gave up 6 bases and J gave up 6 bases; unmatched junction bases: 9. The germline gives CDR1 SQVTM, CDR2 ANQGSEA. The CDR3 is made up of 13 amino acids. CDR3 bases: TGCAGCGTGACCGGGACTAGTAAGCAGACCCAGTACTTC. It specifies CSVTGTSKQTQYF.

The chain is built from TRBV4-1 and TRBJ2-5; TRBD2 agrees at 11 bases. Per the germline V gene, CDR1 is MGHRA and CDR2 is YSYEKL. The ends lost 2 bases at V and 4 bases at J; junction bases unmatched: 6. The CDR3 has 16 residues. The CDR3 DNA reads TGCGCCAGCAGCCAATCCACCGGACTAGCGGGAGAGACCCAGTACTTC. Its translation is CASSQSTGLAGETQYF.

This clonotype was detected many times. V and J are TRBV18 and TRBJ2-7; 9 nucleotides align to TRBD2. CDR3 size: 13 residues. Germline assignment: CDR1 KGHSH and CDR2 LQKENI. The V segment lost 4 bases and the J segment 3 bases; nucleotides outside the gene matches: 1. The CDR3 is CASSLSGSYEQYF. In DNA, the CDR3 is TGTGCCAGCTCACTTAGCGGGAGCTACGAGCAGTACTTC.

This clonotype was counted many times. The chain uses TRBV3-1 and TRBJ2-1, with D perhaps TRBD1 (6 bases). CDR1 and CDR2 from the germline V gene are LGHDT and YNNKEL (reference sequence). The CDR3 runs 14 residues. V lost 1 base, J lost 6 bases, and 10 bases lay in between. This chain's CDR3 is CASSQGTAFNEQFF. For the CDR3, the DNA is TGTGCCAGCAGCCAAGGGACAGCCTTCAATGAGCAGTTCTTC.